This T cell receptor beta chain is from a study of cytomegalovirus exposure and HLA in healthy donors. A multiplex PCR was run with 60 Vbeta primers and 13 Jbeta primers. Here immunoSEQ multiplex PCR was the method, and the copy in TCRdb shows in-frame clones only, minus some. The data hold about 130,000 clones, with roughly 84% observed a single time. Healthy bone marrow donors made up the cohort. The sequenced sample was PBMCs. This TCR was recovered from a middle-aged man in good health and CMV-seronegative.

CDR3 residues: CASSPQSTNEKLFF. The CDR3 coding sequence is TGTGCCAGCAGCCCGCAGTCAACTAATGAAAAACTGTTTTTT. V usage is TRBV4-2 and J usage is TRBJ1-4; D remains ambiguous. The germline V and J ends were trimmed by 4 bases and 0 bases, with 6 bases remaining between them. The CDR3 covers 14 residues. Germline assignment: CDR1 LGHNA and CDR2 YNFKEQ.